These T cell receptor beta chains were read from a single sample in a study of OX40 agonist ivuxolimab in advanced cancers. Only in-frame clones appear in the TCRdb table, and some are missing; sequencing was by immunoSEQ multiplex PCR. The table has around 85,000 clones, roughly nine tenths seen once; the top ten hold approximately 1.5%. Specimen: CD4+ or CD8+ T cells sorted from blood, collected in a trial of the OX40 agonist ivuxolimab. These receptors were obtained from an adult with an advanced solid tumor such as melanoma, head and neck, liver or kidney cancer. Each CDR3 is given with its conserved first and last residue.

TRBV2,CASKLRDGGNYGYTF
TRBV10-2,CASSADRTSGRWGETQYF
TRBV2,CASRPGLASYEQYF
TRBV7-9,CASSFGTINYGYTF
TRBV4-1,CASSHPSRSSYNEQFF
TRBV9,CASSTQTGDVTDTQYF
TRBV5-1,CASSLDGAVAKNIQYF
TRBV11-2,CASSWGQGQTGELFF
TRBV4-2,CASSHPRDRGSTGELFF
TRBV29-1,CSVRGGGNTEAFF
TRBV28,CASSLAGVYNEQFF
TRBV6-6,CASSPTSGALGEQYF
TRBV6-5,CATTTGPFRDTQYF
TRBV10-3,CAISEGYEKLFF
TRBV27,CASSLSPRDQPQHF
TRBV19,CASTPWNTGELFF
TRBV11-2,CASSLGQTDEQYF
TRBV5-1,CASSDAGSNNEQFF
TRBV5-1,CASSPGTVLYEQYF
TRBV14,CASSQFLTEAFF